The 7 T cell receptor beta chains given below trace back to one sample, sequenced in a study of OX40 agonist ivuxolimab in advanced cancers. The method was the immunoSEQ multiplex PCR assay. TCRdb retrieved this table from immuneACCESS and kept in-frame rearrangements only. Not all clones are present; in checked studies, unresolved V genes account for under half, and no reason is known for the remainder. Here the sample has tens of thousands of clones; 84% occur a single time. The top ten hold less than 3.5% of the sample. Sequenced material: CD4+ or CD8+ T cells sorted from blood, taken in a trial of the OX40 agonist ivuxolimab. These receptors came from an adult with an advanced solid tumor such as melanoma, head and neck, liver or kidney cancer.

The chain has TRBV5-1 and TRBJ1-2; no reliable D call. V was clipped by 0 bases and J by 6 bases, with 6 bases between them. This CDR3 contains 12 residues. Germline CDR1 and CDR2: SGHRS and YFSETQ. DNA of the CDR3: TGCGCCAGCAGCTTGGCGGAGGATGGCTACACCTTC. It is translated as CASSLAEDGYTF.

The J gene is TRBJ2-2, the V gene TRBV4-3, with a possible D match to TRBD2 (5 bases). Germline V gene data show CDR1 as LGHNA and CDR2 as YSLEER. V was cut by 0 bases and J by 5 bases, with 10 bases left in between. The CDR3 extends over 15 amino acids. The CDR3 DNA is TGCGCCAGCAGCCAAGATGTGGGAGTGACCGGGGAGCTGTTTTTT. Translation gives CASSQDVGVTGELFF.

This rearrangement joins TRBV7-2 to TRBJ2-2; D unclear. Per the germline V gene, CDR1 is SGHTA and CDR2 is FQGNSA. Trimming stripped 1 base from V and 0 bases from J, with 9 bases between. CDR3 length: 16 amino acids. This CDR3 is CASSLGATPNTGELFF. The CDR3 DNA reads TGTGCCAGCAGCTTAGGAGCGACACCGAACACCGGGGAGCTGTTTTTT.

The gene calls are TRBV18 and TRBJ2-7; D is unclear. The V end lost 3 bases, the J end lost 0 bases, and 12 bases lay between the germline ends. Per the germline V gene, CDR1 is KGHSH and CDR2 is LQKENI. The CDR3 consists of 15 residues. The CDR3 nucleotides read TGTGCCAGCTCACCTGGAAAAAGTTCCTCCTACGAGCAGTACTTC. Its protein is CASSPGKSSSYEQYF.

The count of this clone is one. The V and J genes are TRBV28 and TRBJ2-7; a possible D gene is TRBD1 (6 bases). CDR1 is MDHEN, CDR2 SYDVKM, per germline. This CDR3 spans 14 amino acids. V gave up 1 base and J gave up 5 bases, with 12 bases separating them. The CDR3: CASSLSSGDNEQYV. The DNA of the CDR3 is TGTGCCAGCAGTTTATCCTCAGGGGACAACGAGCAGTACGTC.

The V call is TRBV19, the J call TRBJ1-4, with D possibly matching TRBD1 (6 bases). In germline, CDR1 is LNHDA, CDR2 SQIVND (reference sequence). This CDR3 contains 14 residues. The V end was cut by 8 bases, the J end by 3 bases, with 13 bases between. The CDR3, as DNA: TGTGCCAGTCACCCGACAGGCCCTAATGAAAAACTGTTTTTT. Translation: CASHPTGPNEKLFF.

The CDR3 spells CASSVPAPVRNEQFF. In DNA, the CDR3 is TGTGCCAGCAGTGTCCCCGCCCCGGTTCGAAATGAGCAGTTCTTC. The chain links TRBV28 to TRBJ2-1; no clear D. The CDR3 loop spans 15 amino acids. The germline V gene encodes CDR1 MDHEN and CDR2 SYDVKM. Trimming left V 5 bases short and J 7 bases short, with 18 bases between.